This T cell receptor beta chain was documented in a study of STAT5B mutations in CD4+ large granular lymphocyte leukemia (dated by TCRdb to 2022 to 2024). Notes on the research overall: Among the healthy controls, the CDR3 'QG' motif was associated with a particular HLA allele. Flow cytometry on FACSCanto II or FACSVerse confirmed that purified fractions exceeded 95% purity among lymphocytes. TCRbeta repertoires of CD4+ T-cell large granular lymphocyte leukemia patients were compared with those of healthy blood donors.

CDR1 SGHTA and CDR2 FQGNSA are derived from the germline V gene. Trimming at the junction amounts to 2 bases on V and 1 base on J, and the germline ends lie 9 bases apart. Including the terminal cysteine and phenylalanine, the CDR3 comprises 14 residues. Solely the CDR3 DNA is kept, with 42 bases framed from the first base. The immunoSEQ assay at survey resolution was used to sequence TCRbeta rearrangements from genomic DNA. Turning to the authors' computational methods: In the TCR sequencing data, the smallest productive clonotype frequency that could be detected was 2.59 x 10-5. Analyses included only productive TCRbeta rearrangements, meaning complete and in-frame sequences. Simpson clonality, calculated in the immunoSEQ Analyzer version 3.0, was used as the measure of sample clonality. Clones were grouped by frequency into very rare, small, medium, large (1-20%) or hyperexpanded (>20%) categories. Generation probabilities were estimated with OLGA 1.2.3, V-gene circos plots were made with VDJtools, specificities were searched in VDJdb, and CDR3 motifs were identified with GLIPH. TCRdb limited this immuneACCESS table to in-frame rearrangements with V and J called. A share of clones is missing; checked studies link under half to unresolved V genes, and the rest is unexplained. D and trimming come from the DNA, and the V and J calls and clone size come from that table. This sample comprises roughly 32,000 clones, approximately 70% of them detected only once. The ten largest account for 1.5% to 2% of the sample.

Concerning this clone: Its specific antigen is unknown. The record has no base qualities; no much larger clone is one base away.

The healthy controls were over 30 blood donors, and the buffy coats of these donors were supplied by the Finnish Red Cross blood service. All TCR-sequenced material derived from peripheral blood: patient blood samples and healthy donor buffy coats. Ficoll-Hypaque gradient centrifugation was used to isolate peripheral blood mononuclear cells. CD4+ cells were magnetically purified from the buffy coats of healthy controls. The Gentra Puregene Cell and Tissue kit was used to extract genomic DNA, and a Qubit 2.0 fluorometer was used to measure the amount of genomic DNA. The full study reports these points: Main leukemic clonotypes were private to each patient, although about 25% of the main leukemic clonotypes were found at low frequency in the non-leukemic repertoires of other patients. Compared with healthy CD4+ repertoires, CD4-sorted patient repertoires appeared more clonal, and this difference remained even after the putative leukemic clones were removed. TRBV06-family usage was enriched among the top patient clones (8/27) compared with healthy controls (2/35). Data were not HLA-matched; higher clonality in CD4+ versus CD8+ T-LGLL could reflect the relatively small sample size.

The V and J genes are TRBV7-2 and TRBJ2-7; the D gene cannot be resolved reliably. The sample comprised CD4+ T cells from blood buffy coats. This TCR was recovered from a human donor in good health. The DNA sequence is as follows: TGTGCCAGCAGCTTACTGGCGGCATCCTACGAGCAGTACTTC. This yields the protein CASSLLAASYEQYF.